This T cell receptor beta chain is drawn from a study of CD8 T cells in ankylosing spondylitis. TCRdb re-called the 5' RACE reads with MiXCR, one entry per CDR3 protein. This table holds about 360,000 distinct CDR3 sequences, 20% to 25% found once. V was trimmed by 1 base and J by 6 bases, leaving 13 bases between them. The CDR3 has 14 residues. Germline CDR1 reads SEHNR; CDR2 reads FQNEAQ (reference sequence). This clonotype was found a few times. Sequenced sample: blood, either unsorted or a sorted T cell fraction (not recorded which). This clonotype originated in a male donor with ankylosing spondylitis or in good health (not recorded which). V gene TRBV7-9 combines with J gene TRBJ2-7; D may match TRBD1 or TRBD2 (7 bases each). The CDR3 DNA follows: TGTGCCAGCAGCTTAGGGCAGGGGGAGGGCGAGCAGTACTTC. Its translation: CASSLGQGEGEQYF.